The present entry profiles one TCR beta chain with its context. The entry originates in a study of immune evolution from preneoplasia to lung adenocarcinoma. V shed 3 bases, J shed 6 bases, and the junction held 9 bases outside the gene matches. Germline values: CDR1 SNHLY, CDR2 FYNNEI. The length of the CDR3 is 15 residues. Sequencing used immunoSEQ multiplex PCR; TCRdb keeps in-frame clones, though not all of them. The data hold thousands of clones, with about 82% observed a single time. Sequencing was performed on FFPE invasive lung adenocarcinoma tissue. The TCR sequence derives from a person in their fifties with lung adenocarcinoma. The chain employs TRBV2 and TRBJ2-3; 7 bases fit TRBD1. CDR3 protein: CASSDGQVHRDTQYF. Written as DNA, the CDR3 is TGTGCCAGCAGTGACGGACAGGTACATCGGGATACGCAGTATTTT.